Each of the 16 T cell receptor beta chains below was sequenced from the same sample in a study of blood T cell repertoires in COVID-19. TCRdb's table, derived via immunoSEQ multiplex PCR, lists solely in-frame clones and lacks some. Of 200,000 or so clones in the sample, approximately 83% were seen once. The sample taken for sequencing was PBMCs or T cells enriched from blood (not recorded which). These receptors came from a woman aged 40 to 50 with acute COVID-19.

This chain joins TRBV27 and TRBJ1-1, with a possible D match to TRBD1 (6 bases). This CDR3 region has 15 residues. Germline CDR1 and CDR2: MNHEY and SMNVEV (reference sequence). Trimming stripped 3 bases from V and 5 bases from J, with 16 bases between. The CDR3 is CASSFYNRVGTEAFF. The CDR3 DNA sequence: TGTGCCAGCAGTTTTTATAACAGGGTGGGGACTGAAGCTTTCTTT.

The CDR3 loop reads CASSLSLSNEQYF. The CDR3 nucleotides read TGTGCCAGCAGCTTAAGTTTATCTAACGAGCAGTACTTC. The rearrangement links TRBV7-3 to TRBJ2-7, with no clear D. V lost 1 base and J lost 5, with 9 bases in between. The length of the CDR3 is 13 residues. The V gene's germline CDR1 is SGHTA and CDR2 FQGTGA.

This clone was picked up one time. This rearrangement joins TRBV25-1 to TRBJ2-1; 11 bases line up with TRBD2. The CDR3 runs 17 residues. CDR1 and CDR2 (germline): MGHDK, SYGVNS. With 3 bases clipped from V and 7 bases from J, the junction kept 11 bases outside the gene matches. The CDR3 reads CASSDAASGRWINEQFF. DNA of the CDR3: TGTGCCAGCAGTGATGCGGCTAGCGGGAGGTGGATAAATGAGCAGTTCTTC.

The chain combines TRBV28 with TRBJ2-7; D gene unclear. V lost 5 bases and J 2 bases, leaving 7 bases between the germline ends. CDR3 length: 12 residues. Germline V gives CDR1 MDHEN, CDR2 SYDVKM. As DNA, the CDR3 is TGTGCCAGCAGTCCCGGTACCTACGAGCAGTACTTC. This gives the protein CASSPGTYEQYF. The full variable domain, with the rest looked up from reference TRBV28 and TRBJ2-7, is DVKVTQSSRYLVKRTGEKVFLECVQDMDHENMFWYRQDPGLGLRLIYFSYDVKMKEKGDIPEGYSVSREKKERFSLILESASTNQTSMYLCASSPGTYEQYFGPGTRLTVT.

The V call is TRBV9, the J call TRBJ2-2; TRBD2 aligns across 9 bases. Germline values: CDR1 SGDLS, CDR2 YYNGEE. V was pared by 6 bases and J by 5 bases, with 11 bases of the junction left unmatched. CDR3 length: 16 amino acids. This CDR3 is CASTPRSLAGTGELFF. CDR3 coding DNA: TGTGCCAGCACCCCAAGATCGCTAGCGGGAACCGGGGAGCTGTTTTTT.

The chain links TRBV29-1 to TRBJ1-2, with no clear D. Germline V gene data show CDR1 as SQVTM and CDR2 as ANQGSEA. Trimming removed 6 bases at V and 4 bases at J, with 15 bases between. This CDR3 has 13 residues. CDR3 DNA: TGCAGCGTCTCCCCGGAGGGCTTCTATGGCTACACCTTC. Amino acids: CSVSPEGFYGYTF.

CDR3 sequence: CASSFSLAETYEQYF. The CDR3 DNA follows: TGTGCCAGCAGCTTTTCCCTAGCGGAAACCTACGAGCAGTACTTC. This chain joins TRBV11-2 and TRBJ2-7, with 7 positions matching TRBD2. The CDR3 contains 15 residues. J lost 2 bases, V lost 3 bases, and 7 bases had no gene match. Germline CDR1 reads SGHAT; CDR2 reads FQNNGV.

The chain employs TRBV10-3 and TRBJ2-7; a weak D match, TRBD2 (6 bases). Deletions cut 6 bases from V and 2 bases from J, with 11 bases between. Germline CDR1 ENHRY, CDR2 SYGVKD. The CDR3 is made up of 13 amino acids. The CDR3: CAIRSGGTYEQYF. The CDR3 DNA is TGTGCCATCAGGAGTGGGGGGACCTACGAGCAGTACTTC.

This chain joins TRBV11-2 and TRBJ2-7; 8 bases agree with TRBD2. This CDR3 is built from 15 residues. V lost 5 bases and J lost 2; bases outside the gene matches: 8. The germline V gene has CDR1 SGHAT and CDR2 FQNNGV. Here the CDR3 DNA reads TGTGCCAGCAGCCAAGACAGTAGCGGGACCTACGAGCAGTACTTC. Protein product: CASSQDSSGTYEQYF.

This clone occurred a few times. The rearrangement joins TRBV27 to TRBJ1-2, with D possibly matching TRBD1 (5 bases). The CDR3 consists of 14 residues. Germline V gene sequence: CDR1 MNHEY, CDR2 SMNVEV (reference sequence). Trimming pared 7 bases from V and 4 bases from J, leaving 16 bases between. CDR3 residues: CASTWPGGGYGYTF. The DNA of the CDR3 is TGTGCCAGCACCTGGCCCGGGGGGGGCTATGGCTACACCTTC.

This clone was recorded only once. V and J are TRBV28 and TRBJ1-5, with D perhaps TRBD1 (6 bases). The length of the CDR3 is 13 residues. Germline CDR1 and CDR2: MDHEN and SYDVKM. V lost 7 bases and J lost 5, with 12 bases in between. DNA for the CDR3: TGTGCCAGCATCACAGGGAATTATCAGCCCCAGCATTTT. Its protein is CASITGNYQPQHF.

CDR3: CASRTNGKYNEQFF. As DNA, the CDR3 is TGTGCCAGCAGGACTAACGGCAAATACAATGAGCAGTTCTTC. The chain couples TRBV28 to TRBJ2-1; possible D gene TRBD2, 5 bases. Germline V CDR1 and CDR2: MDHEN, SYDVKM. This CDR3 comprises 14 residues. Trimming took off 6 bases at V and 4 bases at J, with 13 bases between the two ends.

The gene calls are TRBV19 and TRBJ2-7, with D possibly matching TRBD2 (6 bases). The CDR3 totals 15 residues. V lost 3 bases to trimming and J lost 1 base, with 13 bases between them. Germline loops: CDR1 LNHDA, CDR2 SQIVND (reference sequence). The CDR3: CASSMTGGVSYEQYF. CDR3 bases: TGTGCCAGTAGTATGACGGGCGGGGTTTCCTACGAGCAGTACTTC.

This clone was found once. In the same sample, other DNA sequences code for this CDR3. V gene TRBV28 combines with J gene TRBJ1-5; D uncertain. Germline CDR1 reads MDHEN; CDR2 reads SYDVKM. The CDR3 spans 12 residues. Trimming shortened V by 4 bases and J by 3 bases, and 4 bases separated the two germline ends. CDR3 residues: CASSSVNQPQHF. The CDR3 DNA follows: TGTGCCAGCAGTTCCGTCAATCAGCCCCAGCATTTT.

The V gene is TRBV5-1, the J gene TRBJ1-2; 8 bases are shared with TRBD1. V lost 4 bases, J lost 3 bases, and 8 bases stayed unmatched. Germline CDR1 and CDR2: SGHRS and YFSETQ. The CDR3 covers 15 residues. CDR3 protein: CASSHQGAGDYGYTF. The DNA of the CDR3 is TGCGCCAGCAGCCATCAGGGGGCGGGAGACTATGGCTACACCTTC.

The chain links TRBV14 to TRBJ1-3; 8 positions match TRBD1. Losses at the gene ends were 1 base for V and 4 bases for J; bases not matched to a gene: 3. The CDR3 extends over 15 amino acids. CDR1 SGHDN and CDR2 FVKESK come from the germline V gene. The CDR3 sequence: CASSQGRGPGNTIYF. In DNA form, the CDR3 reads TGTGCCAGCAGCCAAGGCAGGGGGCCAGGAAACACCATATATTTT.